Listed here are 25 T cell receptor beta chains from one sample, sequenced in a study of beta chain features in type 1 diabetes. Overall study findings and caveats: Moderate yet significant TCRB CDR3 shortening was seen in Type 1 diabetes patients in all four CD4+ subsets.

Their antigens remain unidentified. The entirety of the isolated RNA underwent reverse transcription, so expressed TCRB transcripts were sequenced. The repertoire was sequenced with immunoSEQ multiplex PCR; TCRdb's copy has only in-frame clones and lacks some. The sample shows around 110,000 clones, about 16% of them seen only once. Input material: central memory CD4+ T cells from blood. The source is a man aged 30 to 39 with type 1 diabetes.

The V call is TRBV19, the J call TRBJ1-4; 7 bases are shared with TRBD1. V dropped 4 bases and J dropped 2; count of bases not matched to a gene: 1. Germline V lookup: CDR1 LNHDA, CDR2 SQIVND (reference sequence). This CDR3 spans 14 amino acids. CDR3 sequence: CASSKTGTNEKLFF. The CDR3 DNA sequence: TGTGCCAGTAGTAAGACAGGGACTAATGAAAAACTGTTTTTT.

This chain uses TRBV6-5 with TRBJ2-2; TRBD2 agrees at 7 bases. This CDR3 contains 15 residues. Germline CDR1 and CDR2: MNHEY and SVGAGI. J lost 0 bases, V lost 8 bases, and 6 bases had no gene match. CDR3: CASHERGTNTGELFF. Here the CDR3 DNA reads TGTGCCAGCCATGAGCGGGGCACGAACACCGGGGAGCTGTTTTTT.

This clone was seen just once. V and J are TRBV9 and TRBJ2-7; D is uncertain. Germline CDR1 is SGDLS and CDR2 is YYNGEE. The length of the CDR3 is 16 residues. V lost 0 bases and J lost 0, with 13 bases in between. The CDR3, as DNA: TGTGCCAGCAGCGTAGGAGGCCAGCTAAACTCCTACGAGCAGTACTTC. As protein: CASSVGGQLNSYEQYF.

The CDR3 spells CASSPGTSGGGEQFF. DNA for the CDR3: TGTGCCAGCAGCCCCGGGACTAGCGGGGGCGGTGAGCAGTTCTTC. The chain has TRBV11-1 and TRBJ2-1, with 14 bases that match TRBD2. The CDR3 is 15 amino acids. Germline CDR1 is SGHAT and CDR2 is FQDESV (reference sequence). Trimming took 5 bases from V and 9 from J; bases not matched to a gene: 6. Full variable domain (rest looked up from reference TRBV11-1 and TRBJ2-1): EAEVAQSPRYKITEKSQAVAFWCDPISGHATLYWYRQILGQGPELLVQFQDESVVDDSQLPKDRFSAERLKGVDSTLKIQPAELGDSAMYLCASSPGTSGGGEQFFGPGTRLTVL.

This clone came up a few times. The chain uses TRBV29-1 and TRBJ1-2; no clear D gene. The CDR3 consists of 12 residues. Trimming shortened V by 8 bases and J by 4 bases, and 14 bases separated the two germline ends. Looked up from germline, CDR1 is SQVTM and CDR2 is ANQGSEA. The chain's CDR3 is CSTTRRGYGYTF. CDR3 coding DNA: TGCAGCACGACGCGACGGGGCTATGGCTACACCTTC.

This clone was observed at least ten times. The rearrangement joins TRBV5-1 to TRBJ2-3; 7 bases map to TRBD2. Germline loops: CDR1 SGHRS, CDR2 YFSETQ. The CDR3 spans 15 residues. The J segment lost 4 bases and the V segment lost 3 bases, leaving 8 bases of the junction unmatched. CDR3 in DNA: TGCGCCAGCAGCTGGGCTAGCGGAGGGGCAGATACGCAGTATTTT. The encoded protein is CASSWASGGADTQYF.

V is TRBV7-9 and J is TRBJ1-2; TRBD1 aligns across 8 bases. The V segment lost 6 bases and the J segment 6 bases; nucleotides outside the gene matches: 3. The CDR3 contains 12 residues. Germline V gene sequence: CDR1 SEHNR, CDR2 FQNEAQ (reference sequence). CDR3 bases: TGTGCCAGCAGTGGACAGGGAAATGGCTACACCTTC. It encodes CASSGQGNGYTF.

The chain couples TRBV7-9 to TRBJ1-2; a weak D match, TRBD1 (5 bases). Trimming left V 3 bases short and J 2 bases short, with 7 bases between. CDR3 length: 13 residues. Germline V gene lookup returns CDR1 SEHNR and CDR2 FQNEAQ (reference sequence). CDR3 residues: CASSLGDNYGYTF. The CDR3 DNA sequence: TGTGCCAGCAGCTTGGGGGACAACTATGGCTACACCTTC.

The CDR3 DNA sequence: TGTGCCAGCAGCCTCCGGGGCAGGGGTTCACCCCTCCACTTT. Protein: CASSLRGRGSPLHF. The genes are TRBV6-5 and TRBJ1-6; possibly TRBD1 for D (6 bases). The V gene's germline CDR1 is MNHEY and CDR2 SVGAGI. This CDR3 is built from 14 residues. The germline V and J ends were trimmed by 6 bases and 9 bases, with 15 bases remaining between them.

Many counts were recorded for this clone. The sample contains more than one DNA sequence encoding this CDR3. This chain connects TRBV4-3 to TRBJ2-1; the D is unclear. This CDR3 is built from 15 residues. CDR1 and CDR2 from the germline V gene are LGHNA and YSLEER. V was pared by 0 bases and J by 4 bases, with 10 bases between. CDR3 in amino acids: CASSQEEGPYNEQFF. The CDR3 region has the DNA TGCGCCAGCAGCCAAGAGGAAGGCCCGTACAATGAGCAGTTCTTC.

The chain employs TRBV14 and TRBJ2-3; TRBD1 agrees at 8 bases. Per germline, CDR1 SGHDN and CDR2 FVKESK. The CDR3 loop spans 15 amino acids. Losses at the gene ends were 7 bases for V and 0 bases for J; bases not matched to a gene: 6. In DNA form, the CDR3 reads TGTGCCAGCACCCAGGGGGCAGCTAGCACAGATACGCAGTATTTT. The encoded protein is CASTQGAASTDTQYF.

This clone has more than one count but fewer than ten. The rearrangement joins TRBV6-5 to TRBJ1-3, with D possibly matching TRBD1 (6 bases). With 5 bases removed from V and 7 bases from J, the gap between germline ends came to 12 bases. The CDR3 has 13 residues. Germline assignment: CDR1 MNHEY and CDR2 SVGAGI. The CDR3: CASSNLQGNTIYF. CDR3 in DNA: TGTGCCAGCAGTAACCTTCAGGGGAACACCATATATTTT.

In its sample, this clone was seen many times. J is TRBJ2-7 and V is TRBV7-9; unclear D gene. Germline V CDR1 and CDR2: SEHNR, FQNEAQ (reference sequence). V lost 4 bases to trimming and J lost 5 bases, with 12 bases between them. The CDR3 has 13 residues. The CDR3 region is CASSYHTDDEQYF. The CDR3 nucleotides read TGTGCCAGCAGCTACCACACGGACGACGAGCAGTACTTC.

This chain uses TRBV4-2 with TRBJ2-4; possible D gene TRBD1, 7 bases. The V gene's germline CDR1 is LGHNA and CDR2 YNFKEQ. The CDR3 consists of 14 residues. Trimming cost V 1 base and J 5 bases, with 9 bases left between them. In DNA, the CDR3 is TGTGCCAGCAGCCAAGCAGGGGGGCAAAACATTCAGTACTTC. It translates to CASSQAGGQNIQYF.

This clone showed up just a few times. The chain recombines TRBV18 with TRBJ2-1; perhaps TRBD2 as D (5 bases). V dropped 6 bases and J dropped 10 bases, with 16 bases sitting between them. Germline CDR1 reads KGHSH; CDR2 reads LQKENI. The CDR3 totals 13 residues. CDR3 in DNA: TGTGCCAGCTCTCCTTCTAGGGCGGGCGAGCAGTTCTTC. Protein product: CASSPSRAGEQFF. Drawing the rest from reference TRBV18 and TRBJ2-1, the complete variable domain is NAGVMQNPRHLVRRRGQEARLRCSPMKGHSHVYWYRQLPEEGLKFMVYLQKENIIDESGMPKERFSAEFPKEGPSILRIQQVVRGDSAAYFCASSPSRAGEQFFGPGTRLTVL.

This chain joins TRBV15 and TRBJ2-2, with D hard to call. Germline CDR1 and CDR2: LNHNV and YYDKDF (reference sequence). Between the trimmed V and J ends, which lost 1 base and 5 bases, there was a span of 8 bases. The CDR3 loop spans 14 amino acids. DNA of the CDR3: TGTGCCACCAGCAGAGGACCAAATACCGGGGAGCTGTTTTTT. Protein product: CATSRGPNTGELFF.

This clone was observed a few times. This chain connects TRBV7-2 to TRBJ2-3; no reliable D call. CDR3 length: 14 residues. Germline CDR1 is SGHTA and CDR2 is FQGNSA. Trimming removed 1 base from V and 3 bases from J, with 8 bases in between. CDR3 bases: TGTGCCAGCAGCTTAGTGGTCAGGACAGATACGCAGTATTTT. It codes for CASSLVVRTDTQYF.

The chain combines TRBV7-8 with TRBJ1-1; 7 bases fit TRBD1. CDR1 is SGHVS and CDR2 is FQNEAQ in the germline V gene. There are 13 residues in the CDR3. The J segment lost 1 base and the V segment lost 4 bases, leaving 0 bases of the junction unmatched. The CDR3 reads CASSWTGNTEAFF. CDR3 coding DNA: TGTGCCAGCAGCTGGACAGGGAACACTGAAGCTTTCTTT. Variable domain in full (rest from reference TRBV7-8 and TRBJ1-1): GAGVSQSPRYKVAKRGQDVALRCDPISGHVSLFWYQQALGQGPEFLTYFQNEAQLDKSGLPSDRFFAERPEGSVSTLKIQRTQQEDSAVYLCASSWTGNTEAFFGQGTRLTVV.

This clone has ten or more counts. V usage is TRBV30 and J usage is TRBJ2-7; 8 bases agree with TRBD1. Germline V lookup: CDR1 GTSNPN, CDR2 SVGIG (reference sequence). V shed 5 bases and J 6 bases; nucleotides not matched to a gene: 3. This CDR3 spans 11 amino acids. The CDR3 DNA sequence: TGTGCCTGGGGCGGGACAGGCGAGCAGTACTTC. Translated: CAWGGTGEQYF.

Remarks on this clone: This specimen includes other DNA sequences encoding the same CDR3. The J gene is TRBJ1-4, the V gene TRBV6-6, with 9 bases that match TRBD1. CDR3 length: 13 residues. Germline CDR1 and CDR2: MNHNY and SVGAGI (reference sequence). The junction had 4 bases not matched to a gene; V was cut back by 6 bases and J by 8 bases. The CDR3 loop reads CASSYGTGEKLFF. CDR3 nucleotide sequence: TGTGCCAGCAGCTACGGGACAGGGGAAAAACTGTTTTTT.

In its sample, this clone was seen a few times. The CDR3 loop reads CASSLGQRNTGELFF. The CDR3 nucleotides are TGTGCCAGCAGTTTGGGACAGCGTAACACCGGGGAGCTGTTTTTT. This chain connects TRBV6-5 to TRBJ2-2, with 7 nucleotides matching TRBD1. Unmatched junction bases numbered 4, after V lost 4 bases and J lost 2 bases. CDR3 length: 15 amino acids. Germline assignment: CDR1 MNHEY and CDR2 SVGAGI.

This clone was observed a handful of times. The rearrangement links TRBV4-2 to TRBJ1-1; weak D call: TRBD1 (5 bases). Trimming removed 1 base from V and 0 bases from J, with 9 bases in between. Germline loops: CDR1 LGHNA, CDR2 YNFKEQ. This CDR3 spans 15 amino acids. In DNA, the CDR3 is TGTGCCAGCAGCCAAGGACAGTCCATGAACACTGAAGCTTTCTTT. Translation gives CASSQGQSMNTEAFF.

V usage is TRBV6-1 and J usage is TRBJ2-3, with D maybe TRBD1 (5 bases). The V end lost 7 bases, the J end lost 3 bases, and 14 bases lay between the germline ends. The CDR3 has 14 amino acids. Per the germline V gene, CDR1 is MNHNS and CDR2 is SASEGT. The CDR3 region is CASKHPPGTDTQYF. The DNA of the CDR3 is TGTGCCAGCAAACATCCGCCAGGGACAGATACGCAGTATTTT.

The V call is TRBV5-1, the J call TRBJ2-2; the D is unclear. V was cut by 5 bases and J by 5 bases, with 4 bases left in between. The CDR3 totals 11 residues. Germline V CDR1 and CDR2: SGHRS, YFSETQ. The DNA for the CDR3 is TGCGCCAGCAGAGAGACCGGGGAGCTGTTTTTT. As protein: CASRETGELFF.

The chain joins TRBV11-2 to TRBJ2-7; D assignment may be TRBD1 or TRBD2 (6 bases each). The length of the CDR3 is 15 residues. Per the germline V gene, CDR1 is SGHAT and CDR2 is FQNNGV. The V gene lost 6 bases and the J gene lost 2 bases, with 17 bases spanning the gap. The CDR3 reads CASSPLRRGAYEQYF. The CDR3 region has the DNA TGTGCCAGCAGTCCCCTCCGTAGGGGGGCCTACGAGCAGTACTTC.